This T cell receptor (beta chain) was sequenced for a study of cytotoxic CD8 clonotypes in ibrutinib-treated CLL (dated by TCRdb to about 2021). Looking at the study overall: The cohort included about 15 treatment-naive and ten to eleven relapsed/refractory patients; roughly 17 were IGHV unmutated. Partial responses were observed in about 24 patients and complete responses in 2; after a median follow-up of about 69 months, remission was maintained in 14 patients and progression was observed in approximately twelve. Of the 90 or so participants in the trial, about two dozen had longitudinal samples available. Samples averaged approximately 260,000 productive templates and about 94,000 productive rearrangements. Cryopreserved peripheral blood mononuclear cells were obtained before treatment, at response, and at either sustained remission or disease progression. Patients were still on ibrutinib when every remission and progressive disease sample was collected. Response samples were obtained after a median of approximately twelve months of treatment, with a range of roughly 6 to 40 months. Broad study findings and their caveats: At baseline, clonality was higher than in age-matched healthy donors and showed a strong correlation with circulating CD8+ T-cell counts. Clonality increased at ibrutinib response, stayed stable in sustained remission, and fell back toward baseline at progression. Sustained-remission and progressing patients did not have matched sampling times, and lymph node repertoires were not examined. Public clonotypes were rare and either shrank or stayed stable during treatment, and the rise in clonality at ibrutinib response reflected expansion of private clonotypes.

On this clone itself: Its target antigen remains unknown. Base-call qualities are not available, and no considerably larger clone is one nucleotide away.

Reading the label with the study, this specimen's time point is: approximately 11 months on ibrutinib. For TCR beta library preparation, roughly 2 micrograms of genomic DNA were extracted from the cryopreserved PBMCs. High-throughput TCR beta sequencing was performed on longitudinal blood samples from CLL patients receiving ibrutinib monotherapy. The patients took part in an open-label, single-center phase 2 trial of ibrutinib monotherapy. A MiSeq instrument was used for deep resolution sequencing, which targeted depths ranging from 1 in 1 million up to 1 in 200,000 T cells, with coverage averaging 10x for each clonotype. The immunoSEQ hsTCRB Kit was used to generate the TCR beta libraries. The paper's data handling went like this. ImmunoSEQ Data Assistant and ImmunoSEQ Analyzer were used for data analysis, and V, D and J genes were assigned according to IMGT definitions. Clonality, with values ranging from 0 to 1, was calculated as one minus the normalized Shannon entropy of productive rearrangement frequencies. Only overrepresented clonotypes making up at least 0.05% of the repertoire of each patient were included in the public clonotype analysis. Repertoires from around 13 age-matched healthy donors in immuneACCESS were used as clonality controls. TCRdb holds this immuneACCESS table with in-frame rearrangements only. Some clones are missing; in checked studies, unresolved V genes explain under half, and the rest has no known cause. That table supplies the V and J calls and clone size; D and trimming were determined from the DNA. In all, the sample holds some 61,000 clones, and roughly 72% of those were seen once. The ten top clones hold roughly 5.9% of the sample.

Deletion took 0 bases off V and 3 bases off J, with a span of 9 bases between the germline ends. Reading from cysteine to phenylalanine, the CDR3 counts 15 amino acids. The retained sequence is limited to the CDR3, 45 bases, with the frame set at the first base. CDR1 and CDR2 were assigned from the germline V gene as SGDLS and YYNGEE. The TCR was taken from a human donor with chronic lymphocytic leukemia. This sequence uses TRBV9 and TRBJ1-4; there is no confident call for the D gene. The specimen comprised PBMCs, sampled after 12 months of ibrutinib treatment. The DNA reads TGTGCCAGCAGCGTAGAGGGCAGGTCTAATGAAAAACTGTTTTTT. This codes for CASSVEGRSNEKLFF.